These T cell receptor beta chains were read from a single sample in a study of T cell responses to AZD1222 COVID-19 vaccine. Generated by immunoSEQ multiplex PCR, the TCRdb table keeps only in-frame clones and is missing some. The profile shows tens of thousands of clones, approximately 90% of them singletons. Sequences were derived from peripheral blood, sampled 28 days after the second AZD1222 dose. The receptor set was obtained from an adult who received the AZD1222 COVID-19 vaccine. Each CDR3 is given with its conserved first and last residue. Fields, in order: J gene, clone size, V gene, D gene, CDR3 protein, CDR3 DNA. The D gene is left open where the match is weak. Clone size is shown for a subset of rows, as once, few, many or a class of expanded clone.

j_gene: TRBJ1-2
abundance: -
v_gene: TRBV19
d_gene: TRBD1
CDR3aa: CASSITPTGRHGYTF
CDR3nt: TGTGCCAGTAGTATAACCCCGACAGGGCGCCATGGCTACACCTTC

j_gene: TRBJ1-4
abundance: -
v_gene: TRBV15
d_gene: TRBD1
CDR3aa: CATSRRGPNEKLFF
CDR3nt: TGTGCCACCAGCAGAAGGGGGCCTAATGAAAAACTGTTTTTT

j_gene: TRBJ2-1
abundance: -
v_gene: TRBV27
d_gene: TRBD2
CDR3aa: CASSTSGRPPVDEQFF
CDR3nt: TGTGCCAGCAGCACTAGCGGGAGGCCCCCTGTGGATGAGCAGTTCTTC

j_gene: TRBJ1-5
abundance: -
v_gene: TRBV19
d_gene: TRBD1
CDR3aa: CASTEGARAFSNQPQHF
CDR3nt: TGTGCCAGTACTGAGGGGGCCCGGGCCTTTAGCAATCAGCCCCAGCATTTT

j_gene: TRBJ2-2
abundance: -
v_gene: TRBV5-1
d_gene: -
CDR3aa: CASSLQVSPGELFF
CDR3nt: TGCGCCAGCAGCTTGCAGGTCAGCCCCGGGGAGCTGTTTTTT

j_gene: TRBJ2-1
abundance: once
v_gene: TRBV9
d_gene: -
CDR3aa: CASSVAGAPGEQFF
CDR3nt: TGTGCCAGCAGCGTAGCAGGGGCCCCCGGTGAGCAGTTCTTC

j_gene: TRBJ2-3
abundance: -
v_gene: TRBV24-1
d_gene: TRBD1
CDR3aa: CATSDLQGHTDTQYF
CDR3nt: TGTGCCACCAGTGATTTACAGGGGCACACAGATACGCAGTATTTT

j_gene: TRBJ2-7
abundance: -
v_gene: TRBV9
d_gene: TRBD2
CDR3aa: CASSNGLAGGVTPYEQYF
CDR3nt: TGTGCCAGCAGTAATGGACTAGCGGGGGGGGTCACGCCCTACGAGCAGTACTTC

j_gene: TRBJ2-1
abundance: -
v_gene: TRBV19
d_gene: TRBD2
CDR3aa: CASSIQAGGSYNEQFF
CDR3nt: TGTGCCAGTAGTATTCAGGCGGGAGGCTCCTACAATGAGCAGTTCTTC

j_gene: TRBJ2-2
abundance: -
v_gene: TRBV7-7
d_gene: TRBD1
CDR3aa: CASSSTGAHGGELFF
CDR3nt: TGTGCCAGCAGCTCGACAGGGGCCCACGGCGGGGAGCTGTTTTTT

j_gene: TRBJ2-7
abundance: -
v_gene: TRBV5-1
d_gene: TRBD1
CDR3aa: CASSSGTEYEQYF
CDR3nt: TGCGCCAGCAGTTCCGGGACAGAGTACGAGCAGTACTTC

j_gene: TRBJ2-1
abundance: -
v_gene: TRBV28
d_gene: -
CDR3aa: CASSLGGRAPYNEQFF
CDR3nt: TGTGCCAGCAGTTTAGGCGGTAGGGCCCCATACAATGAGCAGTTCTTC